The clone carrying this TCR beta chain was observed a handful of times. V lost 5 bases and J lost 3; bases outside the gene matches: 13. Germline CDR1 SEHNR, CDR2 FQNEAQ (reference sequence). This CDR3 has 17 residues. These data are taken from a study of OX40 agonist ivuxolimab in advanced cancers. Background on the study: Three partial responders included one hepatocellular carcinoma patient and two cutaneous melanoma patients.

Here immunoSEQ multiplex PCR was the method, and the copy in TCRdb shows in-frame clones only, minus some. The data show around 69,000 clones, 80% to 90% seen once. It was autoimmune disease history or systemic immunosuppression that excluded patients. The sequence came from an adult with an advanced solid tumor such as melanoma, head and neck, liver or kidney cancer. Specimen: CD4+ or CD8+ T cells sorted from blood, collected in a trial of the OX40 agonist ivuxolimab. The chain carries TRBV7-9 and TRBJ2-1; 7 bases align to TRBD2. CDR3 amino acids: CASSPRAGEPLYNEQFF. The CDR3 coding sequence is TGTGCCAGCAGCCCTAGGGCGGGGGAGCCTCTCTACAATGAGCAGTTCTTC.